This T cell receptor beta chain was recovered during a study of T cells after yellow fever vaccination. Notes on the study in general: Contamination of FACS-sorted repertoires by abundant clonotypes from the bulk population could occur. The secondary response was weaker but peaked faster, day 5 versus 15. Boosting was followed by the reappearance of most primary-vaccination clones (around 95% CD4, about 90% CD8).

V was trimmed by 7 bases and J by 5 bases, leaving 15 bases between them. This CDR3 spans 14 amino acids. Germline V gives CDR1 MNHEY, CDR2 SMNVEV (reference sequence). A remark on this clonotype: Its specificity is unknown.

TCRdb redid the calling of the 5' RACE reads with MiXCR, one entry per CDR3 protein. In the table there are about 330,000 distinct CDR3 sequences, 8.1% of which are singletons. Material: PBMCs, obtained about 49 days after the first yellow fever vaccination. The TCR comes from a man aged 18 to 29 who received the YFV17D yellow fever vaccine. V is TRBV27 and J is TRBJ2-1, with D maybe TRBD2 (5 bases). CDR3 amino acids: CASNLPDGNNEQFF. In DNA, the CDR3 is TGTGCCAGCAACCTTCCCGACGGGAACAATGAGCAGTTCTTC.